The source of this T cell receptor beta chain is a study of blood T cell repertoires in COVID-19. Overall study: Sites across the United States, Italy and Spain contributed samples from acute and convalescent COVID-19. PBMCs, B-cell-depleted T cells, or T cells provided the cDNA or gDNA that made up the material.

Germline CDR1 is SNHLY and CDR2 is FYNNEI. Losses at the gene ends were 4 bases for V and 3 bases for J; bases not matched to a gene: 4. This CDR3 spans 14 amino acids. How the authors handled the data: Reference gene primer amplification gave nucleated cell count estimates. The method was immunoSEQ multiplex PCR; TCRdb's version includes in-frame clones alone and lacks a portion of them. V, J and clone size are those of that table, while D and trimming were read from the DNA. This sample has about 60,000 clones; roughly 76% occur once, and the top ten carry over 20%. This clone was picked up a small number of times.

What was sequenced was peripheral blood. The chain recombines TRBV2 with TRBJ2-7, with 9 bases lining up with TRBD2. The TCR comes from a man aged 50 to 60 with active or convalescent COVID-19. The CDR3 DNA follows: TGTGCCAGCAGTGTGGGCGGGAGGGGCTACGAGCAGTACTTC. Its translation is CASSVGGRGYEQYF.